A single TCR beta chain is shown here with its context. Antigen specificity is unknown. The V end was cut by 2 bases, the J end by 0 bases, with 9 bases between. The CDR3 is 15 amino acids. Germline lookup yields CDR1 SGHNT and CDR2 YYREEE (reference sequence). The source of the sample is a study of vaccination effects on CD4 cells after COVID-19. Overall study: Each participant was given two doses of one vaccine (BNT162b2 or mRNA-1273).

Generated by immunoSEQ multiplex PCR, the TCRdb table keeps only in-frame clones and is missing some. The sample yields about 79,000 clones, approximately 74% seen once. Before sequencing took place, the ViraFEST assay used viral peptide pools to expand antigen-specific CD4+ T cells. A roughly ten-day culture period preceded the isolation of CD4+ T cells. This sequence originates from a human donor who received a COVID-19 vaccine. The source material was CD4+ T cells from PBMCs cultured with HCoV-229E spike peptides, sampled before COVID-19 vaccination. The chain carries TRBV5-4 and TRBJ1-3; the D gene is possibly TRBD1 (6 bases). The DNA for the CDR3 is TGTGCCAGCAGCTTAAAGGACAGCTCTGGAAACACCATATATTTT. Protein product: CASSLKDSSGNTIYF.